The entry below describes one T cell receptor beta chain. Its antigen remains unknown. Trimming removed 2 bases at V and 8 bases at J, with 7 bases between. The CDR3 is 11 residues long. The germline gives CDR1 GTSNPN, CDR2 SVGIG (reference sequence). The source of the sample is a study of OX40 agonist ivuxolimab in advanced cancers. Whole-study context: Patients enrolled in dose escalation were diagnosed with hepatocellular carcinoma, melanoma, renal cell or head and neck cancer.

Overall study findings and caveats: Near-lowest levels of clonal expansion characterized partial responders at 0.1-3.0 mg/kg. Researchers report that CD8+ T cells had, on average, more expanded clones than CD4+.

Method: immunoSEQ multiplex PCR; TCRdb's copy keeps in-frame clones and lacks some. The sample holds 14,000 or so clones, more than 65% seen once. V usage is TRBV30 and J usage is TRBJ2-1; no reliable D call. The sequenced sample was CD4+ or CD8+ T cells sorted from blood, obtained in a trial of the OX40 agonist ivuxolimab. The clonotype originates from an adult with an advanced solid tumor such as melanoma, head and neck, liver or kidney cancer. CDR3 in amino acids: CAWSSGDEQFF. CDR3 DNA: TGTGCCTGGAGTTCGGGCGATGAGCAGTTCTTC.